This T cell receptor beta chain was identified in a study of human T cells and chemical hapten exposure. The overall study: The study lasted 20 to 30 weeks, and patients were dosed weekly with diphenylcyclopropenone on the scalp throughout. Epicutaneous patch tests delivered 0.01% DPC to the upper back, with evaluation at 6 days. Predominantly women, the patients had alopecia areata, totalis or universalis. Small pooled library volume differences chiefly drove per-sample TCR yield variation.

A single record per CDR3 protein comes from TCRdb applying MiXCR to the RACE reads. The table records fewer than 100,000 distinct CDR3 sequences, around 9.3% of them present only once. Trimming removed 0 bases from V and 6 bases from J, with 16 bases in between. This CDR3 is built from 16 residues. Germline V CDR1 and CDR2: SGDLS, YYNGEE. The time point is: patch test 2, 6 weeks after DPC sensitization. Treatment noted: therapeutic diphenylcyclopropenone sensitization with weekly scalp DPC. This specimen consisted of whole blood, obtained in connection with sensitization to the hapten diphenylcyclopropenone (DPC). The sequence came from a woman aged 40 to 49 with alopecia areata. Some clones in this sample may be carry-over from other donors' samples. V gene TRBV9 combines with J gene TRBJ2-1; D is tentatively TRBD1 or TRBD2 (5 bases each). CDR3 coding DNA: TGTGCCAGCAGCGTAGGAGTCCCGGGACCCTTCAATGAGCAGTTCTTC. Amino acid sequence: CASSVGVPGPFNEQFF.